This T cell receptor beta chain was sequenced in a study of tumor T cells in aggressive B-cell lymphoma. The length of the CDR3 is 14 residues. Germline loops: CDR1 SGDLS, CDR2 YYNGEE. Trimming left V 0 bases short and J 7 bases short, with 13 bases between. Method: immunoSEQ multiplex PCR; TCRdb's copy keeps in-frame clones and lacks some. This table has some 600 clones, approximately 94% appearing once. The sequencing input was tumor tissue. The V call is TRBV9, the J call TRBJ1-1; no clear D gene. The TCR sequence derives from an adult with diffuse large B cell lymphoma. CDR3 region: CASSVGVLAIEAFF. CDR3 DNA: TGTGCCAGCAGCGTAGGTGTTTTAGCCATTGAAGCTTTCTTT.